The count of the clone carrying this T cell receptor beta chain is one. Germline V CDR1 and CDR2: SGHAT, FQNNGV. Germline trimming cut 2 bases from V and 4 bases from J; bases unmatched to any gene: 7. This CDR3 has 17 amino acids. In the original processing: Estimation of nucleated cell counts relied on the amplification of reference gene primers. The data were produced by immunoSEQ multiplex PCR, yet TCRdb's version contains in-frame clones alone and is incomplete. That table supplies the V and J calls and clone size; D and trimming were determined from the DNA. The profile shows 150,000 to 200,000 clones, approximately 86% of them singletons. The data originate from a study of blood T cell repertoires in COVID-19. Study overall: The cDNA or gDNA used as material had been derived from T cells, B-cell-depleted T cells, or PBMCs.

The sample taken for sequencing was peripheral blood. The clonotype was recovered from an elderly woman in a cohort sampled during active or convalescent COVID-19. The genes are TRBV11-2 and TRBJ2-1; 11 nucleotides align to TRBD2. In DNA form, the CDR3 reads TGTGCCAGCAGCTTACCCCCCCTAGCGGGGGGTTACAATGAGCAGTTCTTC. It specifies CASSLPPLAGGYNEQFF.